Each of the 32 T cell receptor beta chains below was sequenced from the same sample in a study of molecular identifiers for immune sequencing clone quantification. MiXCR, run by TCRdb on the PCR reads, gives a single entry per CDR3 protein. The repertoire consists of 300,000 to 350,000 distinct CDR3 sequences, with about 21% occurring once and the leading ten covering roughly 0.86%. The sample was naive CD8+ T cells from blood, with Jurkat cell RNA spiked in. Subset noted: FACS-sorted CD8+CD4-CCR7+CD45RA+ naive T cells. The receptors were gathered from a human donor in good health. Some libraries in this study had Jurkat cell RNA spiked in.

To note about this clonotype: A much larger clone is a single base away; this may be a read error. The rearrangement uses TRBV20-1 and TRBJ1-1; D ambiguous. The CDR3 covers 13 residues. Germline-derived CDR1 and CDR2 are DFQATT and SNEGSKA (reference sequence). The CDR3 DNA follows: TGCAGTGCTAGGCAATGGGGAAACACTGGAGCTTTCTTT. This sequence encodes CSARQWGNTGAFF.

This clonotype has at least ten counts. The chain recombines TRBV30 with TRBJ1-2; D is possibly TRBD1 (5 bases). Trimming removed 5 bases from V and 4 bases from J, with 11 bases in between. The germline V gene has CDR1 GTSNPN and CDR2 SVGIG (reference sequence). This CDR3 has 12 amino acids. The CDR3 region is CAWDRDGYGYTF. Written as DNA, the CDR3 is TGTGCCTGGGACCGGGACGGCTATGGCTACACCTTC.

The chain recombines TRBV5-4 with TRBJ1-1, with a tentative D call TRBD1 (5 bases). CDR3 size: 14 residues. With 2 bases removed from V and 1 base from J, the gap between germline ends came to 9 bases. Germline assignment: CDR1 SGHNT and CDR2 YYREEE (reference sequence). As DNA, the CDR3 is TGTGCCAGCAGCTTACAGGAGGCGAACACTGAAGCTTTCTTT. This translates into CASSLQEANTEAFF. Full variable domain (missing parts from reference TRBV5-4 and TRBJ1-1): ETGVTQSPTHLIKTRGQQVTLRCSSQSGHNTVSWYQQALGQGPQFIFQYYREEENGRGNFPPRFSGLQFPNYSSELNVNALELDDSALYLCASSLQEANTEAFFGQGTRLTVV.

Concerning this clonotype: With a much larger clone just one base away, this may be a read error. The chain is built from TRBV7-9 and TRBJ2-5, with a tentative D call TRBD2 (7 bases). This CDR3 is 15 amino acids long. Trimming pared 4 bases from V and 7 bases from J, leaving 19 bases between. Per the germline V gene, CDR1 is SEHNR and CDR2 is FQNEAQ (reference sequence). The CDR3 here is CASSSPVGGLGTQYF. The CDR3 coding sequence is TGTGCCAGCAGCTCCCCGGTGGGGGGGCTGGGGACCCAGTACTTC.

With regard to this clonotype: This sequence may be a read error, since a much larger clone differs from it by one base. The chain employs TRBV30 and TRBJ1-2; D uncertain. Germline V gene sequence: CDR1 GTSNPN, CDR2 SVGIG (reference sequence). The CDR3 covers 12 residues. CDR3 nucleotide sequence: TGTGCCTGGAGTACGGATAACTATGACTACACCTTC. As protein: CAWSTDNYDYTF.

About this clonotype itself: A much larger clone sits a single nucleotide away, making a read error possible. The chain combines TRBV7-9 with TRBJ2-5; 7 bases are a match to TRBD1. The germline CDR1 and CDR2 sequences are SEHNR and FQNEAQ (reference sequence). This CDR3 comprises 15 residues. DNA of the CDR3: TGTGCCAGCAGCCCCCCCACAGGGGCCCAAGAGGCCCAGTACTTC. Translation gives CASSPPTGAQEAQYF.

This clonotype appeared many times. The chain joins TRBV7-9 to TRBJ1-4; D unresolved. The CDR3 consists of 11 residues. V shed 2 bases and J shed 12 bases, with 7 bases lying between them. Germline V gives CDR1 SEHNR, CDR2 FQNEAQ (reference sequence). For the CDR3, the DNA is TGTGCCAGCAGCTTAATCGGGGAACTGTTTTTT. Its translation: CASSLIGELFF. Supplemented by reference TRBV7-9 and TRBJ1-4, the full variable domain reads DTGVSQNPRHKITKRGQNVTFRCDPISEHNRLYWYRQTLGQGPEFLTYFQNEAQLEKSRLLSDRFSAERPKGSFSTLEIQRTEQGDSAMYLCASSLIGELFFGSGTQLSVL.

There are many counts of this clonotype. CDR3 DNA sequence: TGTGCCAGCAGACCCTTTGGCGGGAGGGCCTTAAATGAGCAGTTCTTC. As protein: CASRPFGGRALNEQFF. The chain combines TRBV9 with TRBJ2-1, with 9 bases lining up with TRBD2. V was clipped by 5 bases and J by 7 bases; unmatched bases: 13. This CDR3 has 16 amino acids. Germline values: CDR1 SGDLS, CDR2 YYNGEE.

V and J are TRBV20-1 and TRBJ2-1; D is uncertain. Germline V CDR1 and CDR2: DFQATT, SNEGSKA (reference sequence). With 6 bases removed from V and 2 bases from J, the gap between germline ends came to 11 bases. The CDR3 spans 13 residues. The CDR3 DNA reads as TGCAGTGCAATCGCGGCTACCTACAATGAGCAGTTCTTC. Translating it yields CSAIAATYNEQFF.

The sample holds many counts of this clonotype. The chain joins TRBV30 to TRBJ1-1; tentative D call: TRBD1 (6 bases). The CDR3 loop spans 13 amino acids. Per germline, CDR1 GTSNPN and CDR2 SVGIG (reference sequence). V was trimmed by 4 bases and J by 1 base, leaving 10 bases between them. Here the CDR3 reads CAWISTGNTEAFF. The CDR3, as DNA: TGTGCCTGGATTTCGACAGGGAACACTGAAGCTTTCTTT. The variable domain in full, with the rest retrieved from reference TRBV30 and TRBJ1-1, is SQTIHQWPATLVQPVGSPLSLECTVEGTSNPNLYWYRQAAGRGLQLLFYSVGIGQISSEVPQNLSASRPQDRQFILSSKKLLLSDSGFYLCAWISTGNTEAFFGQGTRLTVV.

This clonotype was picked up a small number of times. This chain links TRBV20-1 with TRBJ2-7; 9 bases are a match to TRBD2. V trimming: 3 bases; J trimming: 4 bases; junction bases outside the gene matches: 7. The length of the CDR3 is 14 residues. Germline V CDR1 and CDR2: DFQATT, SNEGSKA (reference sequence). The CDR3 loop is CSASRVAGAYEQYF. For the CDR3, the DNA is TGCAGTGCTAGTAGGGTAGCGGGGGCTTACGAGCAGTACTTC.

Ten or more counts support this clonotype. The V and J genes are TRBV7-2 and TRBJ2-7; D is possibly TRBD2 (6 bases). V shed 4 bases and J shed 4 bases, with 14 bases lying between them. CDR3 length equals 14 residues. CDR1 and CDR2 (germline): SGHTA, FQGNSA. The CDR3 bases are TGTGCCAGCAGCTCCTCCGGGGGTAGTTACGAGCAGTACTTC. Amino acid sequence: CASSSSGGSYEQYF.

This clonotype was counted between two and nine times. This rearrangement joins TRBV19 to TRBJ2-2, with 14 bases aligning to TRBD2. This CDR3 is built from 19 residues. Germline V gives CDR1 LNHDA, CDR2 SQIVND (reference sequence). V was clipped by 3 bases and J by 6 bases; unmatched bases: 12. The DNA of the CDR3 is TGTGCCAGTAGTATTACGACTAGCGGGAGGGTAGTCCCTTCCGGGGAGCTGTTTTTT. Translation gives CASSITTSGRVVPSGELFF.

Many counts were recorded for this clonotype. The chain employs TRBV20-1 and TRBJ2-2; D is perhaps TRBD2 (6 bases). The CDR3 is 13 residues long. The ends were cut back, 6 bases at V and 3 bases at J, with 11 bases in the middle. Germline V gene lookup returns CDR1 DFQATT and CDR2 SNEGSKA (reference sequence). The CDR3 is CSAREVYTGELFF. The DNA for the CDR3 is TGCAGTGCAAGGGAGGTCTACACCGGGGAGCTGTTTTTT.

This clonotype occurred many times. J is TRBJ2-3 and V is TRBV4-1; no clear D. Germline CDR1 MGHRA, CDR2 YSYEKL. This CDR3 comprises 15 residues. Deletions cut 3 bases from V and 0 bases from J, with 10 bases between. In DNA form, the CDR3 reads TGCGCCAGCAGCCATGCGGTTACTAGCACAGATACGCAGTATTTT. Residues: CASSHAVTSTDTQYF.

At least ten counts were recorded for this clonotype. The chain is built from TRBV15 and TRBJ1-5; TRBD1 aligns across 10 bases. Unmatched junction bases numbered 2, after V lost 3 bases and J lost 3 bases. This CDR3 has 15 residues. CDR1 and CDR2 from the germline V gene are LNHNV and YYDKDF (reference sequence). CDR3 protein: CATSRDRGINQPQHF. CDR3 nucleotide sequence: TGTGCCACCAGCAGGGACAGGGGGATCAATCAGCCCCAGCATTTT.

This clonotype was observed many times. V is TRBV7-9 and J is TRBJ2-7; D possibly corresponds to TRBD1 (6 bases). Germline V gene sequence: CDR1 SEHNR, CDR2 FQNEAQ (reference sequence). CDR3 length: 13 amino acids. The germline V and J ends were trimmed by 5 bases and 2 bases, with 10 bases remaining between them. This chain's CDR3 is CASSPQGTYEQYF. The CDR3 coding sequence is TGTGCCAGCAGCCCACAGGGAACCTACGAGCAGTACTTC.

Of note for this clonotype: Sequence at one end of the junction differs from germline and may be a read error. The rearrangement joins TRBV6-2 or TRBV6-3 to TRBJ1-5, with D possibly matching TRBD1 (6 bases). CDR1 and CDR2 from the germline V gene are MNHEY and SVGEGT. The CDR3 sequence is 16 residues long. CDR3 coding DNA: TGTGCCTGCAGTTTATCACAGGGAGTCGGAAATCAGCCCCAGCATTTT. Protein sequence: CACSLSQGVGNQPQHF.

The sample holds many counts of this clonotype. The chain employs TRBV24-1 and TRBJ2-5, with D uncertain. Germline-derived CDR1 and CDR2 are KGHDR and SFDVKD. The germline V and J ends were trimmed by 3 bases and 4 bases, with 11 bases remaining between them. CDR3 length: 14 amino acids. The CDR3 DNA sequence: TGTGCCACCAGTGATCTCGCAGGCCCAGAGACCCAGTACTTC. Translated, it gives CATSDLAGPETQYF.

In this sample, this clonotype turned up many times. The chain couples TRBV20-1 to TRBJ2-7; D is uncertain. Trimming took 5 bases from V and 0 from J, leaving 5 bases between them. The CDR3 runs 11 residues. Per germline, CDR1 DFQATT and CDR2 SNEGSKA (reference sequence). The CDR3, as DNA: TGCAGTGCTGCTGACTCCTACGAGCAGTACTTC. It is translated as CSAADSYEQYF.

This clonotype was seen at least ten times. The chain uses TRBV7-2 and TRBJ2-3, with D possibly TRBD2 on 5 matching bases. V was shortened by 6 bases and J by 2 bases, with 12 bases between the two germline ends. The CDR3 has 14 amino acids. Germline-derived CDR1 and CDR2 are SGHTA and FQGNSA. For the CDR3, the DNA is TGTGCCAGCAGACAGCGGTACCCCACAGATACGCAGTATTTT. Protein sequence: CASRQRYPTDTQYF.

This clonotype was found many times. CDR3 DNA: TGTGCCAGCAGCCCGGGACAGAGTCTTTACGAGCAGTACTTC. As protein: CASSPGQSLYEQYF. This chain uses TRBV9 with TRBJ2-7, with 7 positions matching TRBD1. V gave up 4 bases and J gave up 4 bases; unmatched junction bases: 8. There are 14 residues in the CDR3. CDR1 is SGDLS, CDR2 YYNGEE, per germline.

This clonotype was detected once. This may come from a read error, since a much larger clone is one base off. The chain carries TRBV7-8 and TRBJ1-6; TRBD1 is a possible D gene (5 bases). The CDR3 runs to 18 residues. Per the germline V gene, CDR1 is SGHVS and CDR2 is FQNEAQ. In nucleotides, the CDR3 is TGTGCCGGCAGCTTAGGCGGGGACCCGAGCTCCTATAATTCACCCCTCCACTTT. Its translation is CAGSLGGDPSSYNSPLHF.

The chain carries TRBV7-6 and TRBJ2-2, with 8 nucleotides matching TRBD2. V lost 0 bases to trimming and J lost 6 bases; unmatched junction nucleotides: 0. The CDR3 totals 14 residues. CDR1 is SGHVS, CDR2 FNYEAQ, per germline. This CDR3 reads CASSLATSAGELFF. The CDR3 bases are TGTGCCAGCAGCTTAGCGACTAGCGCCGGGGAGCTGTTTTTT.

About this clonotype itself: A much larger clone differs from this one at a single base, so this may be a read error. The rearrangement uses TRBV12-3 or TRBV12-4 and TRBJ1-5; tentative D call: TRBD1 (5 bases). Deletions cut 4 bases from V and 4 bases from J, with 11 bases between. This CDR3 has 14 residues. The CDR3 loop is CASSSSQGNQPQHF. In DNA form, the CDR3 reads TGTGCCAGCAGTTCGAGTCAGGGAAATCAGCCCCAGCATTTT.

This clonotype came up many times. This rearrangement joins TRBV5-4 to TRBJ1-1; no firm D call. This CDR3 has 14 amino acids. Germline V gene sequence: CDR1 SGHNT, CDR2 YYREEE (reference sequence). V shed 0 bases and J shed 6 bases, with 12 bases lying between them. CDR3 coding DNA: TGTGCCAGCAGCTTGGGGCGGGTAACTTCTGAAGCTTTCTTT. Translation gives CASSLGRVTSEAFF.

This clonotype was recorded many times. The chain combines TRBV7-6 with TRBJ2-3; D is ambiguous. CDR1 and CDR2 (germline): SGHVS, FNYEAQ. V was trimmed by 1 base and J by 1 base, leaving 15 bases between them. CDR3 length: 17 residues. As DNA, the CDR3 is TGTGCCAGCAGCTTAGGTTTAACCGGCTCGGGCACAGATACGCAGTATTTT. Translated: CASSLGLTGSGTDTQYF.

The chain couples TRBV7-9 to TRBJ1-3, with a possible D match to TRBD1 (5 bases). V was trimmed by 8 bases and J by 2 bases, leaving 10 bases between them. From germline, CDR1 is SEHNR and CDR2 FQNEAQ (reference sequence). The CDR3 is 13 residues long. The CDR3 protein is CASETAPGNTIYF. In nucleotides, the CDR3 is TGTGCCAGCGAGACAGCCCCTGGAAACACCATATATTTT.

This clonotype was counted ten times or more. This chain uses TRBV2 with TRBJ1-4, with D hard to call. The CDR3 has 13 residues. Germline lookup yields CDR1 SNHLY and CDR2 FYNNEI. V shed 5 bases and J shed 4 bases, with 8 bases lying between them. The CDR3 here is CASSLQHNEKLFF. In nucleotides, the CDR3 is TGTGCCAGCAGTCTACAGCATAATGAAAAACTGTTTTTT.

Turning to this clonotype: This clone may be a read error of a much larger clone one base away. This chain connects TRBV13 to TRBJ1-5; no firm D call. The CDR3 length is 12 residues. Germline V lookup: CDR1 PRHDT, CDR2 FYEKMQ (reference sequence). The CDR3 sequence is CTSSRRGQPQHF. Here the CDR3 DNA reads TGTACCAGCAGCCGAAGAGGTCAGCCCCAGCATTTT.

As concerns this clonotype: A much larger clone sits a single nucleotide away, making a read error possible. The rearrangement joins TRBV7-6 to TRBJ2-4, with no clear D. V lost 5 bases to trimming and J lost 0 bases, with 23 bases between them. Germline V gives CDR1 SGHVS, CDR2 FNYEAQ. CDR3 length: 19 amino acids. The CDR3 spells CASSQRPHPREIAKNIQYF. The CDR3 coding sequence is TGTGCCAGCAGCCAAAGACCCCATCCCAGAGAAATAGCCAAAAACATTCAGTACTTC.

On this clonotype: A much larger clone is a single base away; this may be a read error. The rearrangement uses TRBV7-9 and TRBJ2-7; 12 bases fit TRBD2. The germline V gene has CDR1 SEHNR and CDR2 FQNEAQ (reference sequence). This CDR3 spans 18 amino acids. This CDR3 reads CASSPTSGSPTRGYGQYF. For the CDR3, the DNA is TGTGCCAGCAGCCCGACTAGCGGGAGCCCGACTCGAGGCTACGGGCAGTACTTC.